What follows are 8 T cell receptor beta chains derived from one specimen sequenced in a study of T cell responses to AZD1222 COVID-19 vaccine. Assay: immunoSEQ multiplex PCR; the TCRdb copy retains only in-frame clones and omits some. The sample consists of about 78,000 clones, 87% of them appearing once. Sequencing was performed on peripheral blood, taken on day 0 of AZD1222 vaccination. These receptor sequences come from an adult in good health.

The chain couples TRBV5-1 to TRBJ2-3; D is unclear. V lost 0 bases, J lost 3 bases, and 14 bases lay in between. Germline CDR1 is SGHRS and CDR2 is YFSETQ. The CDR3 is made up of 16 amino acids. Here the CDR3 reads CASSLARLPVTDTQYF. For the CDR3, the DNA is TGCGCCAGCAGCTTGGCGAGACTGCCGGTTACAGATACGCAGTATTTT. The complete variable domain, with remaining parts taken from reference TRBV5-1 and TRBJ2-3, reads KAGVTQTPRYLIKTRGQQVTLSCSPISGHRSVSWYQQTPGQGLQFLFEYFSETQRNKGNFPGRFSGRQFSNSRSEMNVSTLELGDSALYLCASSLARLPVTDTQYFGPGTRLTVL.

This clone was counted between two and nine times. The chain combines TRBV18 with TRBJ1-4; TRBD1 matches at 8 bases. The germline V gene encodes CDR1 KGHSH and CDR2 LQKENI. This CDR3 is built from 15 residues. Trimming removed 3 bases from V and 4 bases from J; junction bases left unmatched: 4. Here the CDR3 reads CASSPGTGVNEKLFF. In DNA form, the CDR3 reads TGTGCCAGCTCACCTGGGACAGGCGTTAATGAAAAACTGTTTTTT. The whole variable domain, filled in from reference TRBV18 and TRBJ1-4, reads NAGVMQNPRHLVRRRGQEARLRCSPMKGHSHVYWYRQLPEEGLKFMVYLQKENIIDESGMPKERFSAEFPKEGPSILRIQQVVRGDSAAYFCASSPGTGVNEKLFFGSGTQLSVL.

The chain recombines TRBV3-1 (or the pseudogene TRBV3-2) with TRBJ2-2, with 13 bases identical to TRBD2. Trimming cost V 4 bases and J 4 bases; bases outside gene matches: 6. This CDR3 has 17 amino acids. Germline-derived CDR1 and CDR2 are LGHDT and YNNKEL (reference sequence). The CDR3 DNA is TGTGCCAGCAGCCGAAGGACTAGCGGGAGTCCCACCGGGGAGCTGTTTTTT. It is translated as CASSRRTSGSPTGELFF.

V is TRBV28 and J is TRBJ1-4, with D unresolved. Germline V gene lookup returns CDR1 MDHEN and CDR2 SYDVKM. The length of the CDR3 is 16 residues. Between the trimmed V and J ends, which lost 6 bases and 7 bases, there was a span of 21 bases. The DNA for the CDR3 is TGTGCCAGCAGAACCGGGTCTATGATCCGTCGTGAAAAACTGTTTTTT. Translation: CASRTGSMIRREKLFF.

The J gene is TRBJ1-5, the V gene TRBV7-2; D is unresolved. Trimming shortened V by 5 bases and J by 5 bases, and 13 bases separated the two germline ends. This CDR3 comprises 14 residues. The germline gives CDR1 SGHTA, CDR2 FQGNSA. In DNA form, the CDR3 reads TGTGCCAGCAGCACCCGAGACGGGGATCAGCCCCAGCATTTT. Protein product: CASSTRDGDQPQHF.

This chain links TRBV28 with TRBJ1-1; maybe TRBD1 (6 bases). In germline, CDR1 is MDHEN, CDR2 SYDVKM. With 0 bases removed from V and 1 base from J, the gap between germline ends came to 12 bases. This CDR3 region has 16 residues. As DNA, the CDR3 is TGTGCCAGCAGTTTATGGAGGGGGAGGCCGAACACTGAAGCTTTCTTT. It yields the protein CASSLWRGRPNTEAFF.

The chain employs TRBV6-1 and TRBJ2-3; TRBD2 agrees at 9 bases. In germline, CDR1 is MNHNS, CDR2 SASEGT. This CDR3 spans 16 amino acids. V lost 4 bases, J lost 4 bases, and 9 bases stayed unmatched. In DNA, the CDR3 is TGTGCCAGCAGTGGACCCACTAGCGGGCTTCCAGATACGCAGTATTTT. It is translated as CASSGPTSGLPDTQYF.

The chain carries TRBV18 and TRBJ2-7; possibly TRBD2 for D (5 bases). The V and J ends lost 6 bases and 1 base respectively, with 10 bases between them. The CDR3 is 13 amino acids. The germline CDR1 and CDR2 sequences are KGHSH and LQKENI. This CDR3 is CASSFRDSYEQYF. CDR3 nucleotides: TGTGCCAGCTCGTTCCGGGATTCCTACGAGCAGTACTTC.